The 8 T cell receptor beta chains presented below share a single source sample, sequenced in a study of T cells in women clearing cervical HPV infection. Generated by immunoSEQ multiplex PCR, the TCRdb table keeps only in-frame clones and is missing some. This sample's clone table lists fewer than 20,000 clones. The sample was blood buffy coat. These receptors were taken from a woman between 18 and 75 years old with a cervical HPV16 infection that either progressed to CIN3+ or cleared (not recorded which).

Comments on this clone: The CDR3 extends 3 residues past the end of the read, so its final part is completed from the germline J gene. The chain couples TRBV7-9 to TRBJ2-5, with D possibly TRBD1 on 6 matching bases. The CDR3 totals 14 residues. V lost 4 bases to trimming and J lost 2 bases, with 11 bases between them. CDR1 and CDR2 from the germline V gene are SEHNR and FQNEAQ (reference sequence). The sequenced CDR3 bases are TGTGCCAGCAGCTCAGGACAGATACAAGAGACC. It translates to CASSSGQIQET. The CDR3 in its entirety is CASSSGQIQETQYF.

About this clone itself: The CDR3 end is not reached by the read, which stops 3 residues before it; the germline J gene fills it in. The rearrangement links TRBV30 to TRBJ1-1; D possibly corresponds to TRBD1 (6 bases). This CDR3 contains 15 residues. Germline-derived CDR1 and CDR2 are GTSNPN and SVGIG (reference sequence). Trimming pared 3 bases from V and 0 bases from J, leaving 14 bases between. CDR3: CAWSHGQSMNTEAFF. The covered CDR3 bases are TGTGCCTGGAGCCACGGACAGTCCATGAACACTGAA.

Note on this clone: The CDR3 is cut off 3 residues early in the read; its end comes from the germline J gene. The rearrangement joins TRBV7-3 to TRBJ1-1; TRBD1 is a possible D gene (5 bases). The CDR3 covers 17 residues. CDR1 and CDR2 (germline): SGHTA, FQGTGA. The V gene lost 5 bases and the J gene lost 4 bases, with 23 bases spanning the gap. CDR3 residues: CASSPFGGMGTGTEAFF. The covered CDR3 bases are TGTGCCAGCAGCCCCTTCGGGGGAATGGGAACGGGCACTGAA.

The DNA read from the CDR3 is TGTGCCAGCAGTTACTTTCTCCTAGCGGGGCACCCCTACGAG. It is translated as CASSYFLLAGHPYE. The whole CDR3 sequence is CASSYFLLAGHPYEQYF. The V and J genes are TRBV6-2 or TRBV6-3 and TRBJ2-7, with 9 nucleotides matching TRBD2. The sequence runs out 3 residues before the end of the CDR3; the remainder is reconstructed from the germline J gene. The CDR3 runs 17 residues. Looked up from germline, CDR1 is MNHEY and CDR2 is SVGEGT. J gave up 2 bases and V 1 base, and 9 bases lay outside the gene matches.

Details on this clone: The sequenced fragment ends 3 residues before the CDR3 boundary, so the rest is inferred from the germline J gene. The chain recombines TRBV11-3 with TRBJ1-2; D is unclear. Trimming took off 1 base at V and 6 bases at J, with 6 bases between the two ends. In germline, CDR1 is SGHNT, CDR2 YENEEA. The CDR3 is made up of 12 amino acids. The CDR3 loop reads CASSLATDGYTF. The CDR3 DNA, read in part, is TGTGCCAGCAGCTTAGCCACGGATGGC. The entire variable domain, with the rest obtained from reference TRBV11-3 and TRBJ1-2, is as follows: EAGVVQSPRYKIIEKKQPVAFWCNPISGHNTLYWYLQNLGQGPELLIRYENEEAVDDSQLPKDRFSAERLKGVDSTLKIQPAELGDSAVYLCASSLATDGYTFGSGTRLTVV.

The part of the CDR3 DNA that was read is TGTGCCACCAGCAGAGGTCAGGGCCCCTACAATGAG. Translated: CATSRGQGPYNE. The CDR3, in full, reads CATSRGQGPYNEQFF. This chain joins TRBV15 and TRBJ2-1, with a tentative D call TRBD1 (5 bases). The CDR3 is cut off 3 residues early in the read; its end comes from the germline J gene. CDR1 is LNHNV, CDR2 YYDKDF, per germline (reference sequence). The CDR3 spans 15 residues. V was trimmed by 1 base and J by 2 bases, leaving 9 bases between them.

A note on this clone: Read sequence stops 3 residues before the CDR3 end, and the germline J gene provides the missing end. This sequence joins TRBV12-3 or TRBV12-4 and TRBJ2-7; tentative D call: TRBD1 (6 bases). There are 16 residues in the CDR3. V lost 4 bases and J lost 0, with 16 bases in between. The DNA read from the CDR3 is TGTGCCAGCAGTTCGGATGATGGACAGATCTCCTACGAG. It specifies CASSSDDGQISYE. The whole CDR3 sequence is CASSSDDGQISYEQYF.

Concerning this clone itself: Read coverage stops 3 residues before the CDR3 terminus; the germline J gene supplies the remainder. The chain uses TRBV20-1 and TRBJ2-5, with 11 bases lining up with TRBD2. Germline values: CDR1 DFQATT, CDR2 SNEGSKA (reference sequence). There are 16 residues in the CDR3. The J segment lost 4 bases and the V segment lost 0 bases, leaving 7 bases of the junction unmatched. The CDR3 reads CSARDLTSGSRETQYF. The CDR3 bases that were read are TGCAGTGCTAGAGATCTCACTAGCGGGAGTAGAGAGACC.